This T cell receptor beta chain is drawn from a study of blood T cells in healthy people across ages. Study at large: Per every two T cells, about one barcoded beta molecule was captured by template switching.

A second PCR, run for about 6 to 11 cycles, used a sample-barcoded 5' primer plus a J-beta primer mix. In TCRdb, the 5' RACE reads were re-called with MiXCR into one record per CDR3 protein. Here the sample spans fewer than 2,000,000 distinct CDR3 sequences, 30% to 40% being singletons. Each sample yielded at least 6 million isolated PBMCs. The CDR3 contains 10 residues. V gave up 8 bases and J gave up 6 bases, with 10 bases separating them. Germline CDR1 and CDR2: DFQATT and SNEGSKA (reference sequence). A note on this clonotype: The target antigen is unknown.

Study-level findings and limits: Both higher diversity and more naive CD4+ cells marked long-lived donors when set against aged donors. Roughly linear age-related decline in beta diversity appeared, significant by age about 40.

The TCR originated in a woman in her 30s in good health. The rearrangement links TRBV20-1 to TRBJ1-1; D is unresolved. The sequenced sample was blood. The CDR3 sequence: CSPGDAEAFF. The CDR3 DNA follows: TGCAGTCCCGGGGATGCTGAAGCTTTCTTT.